The present T cell receptor beta chain was sequenced within a study of cytomegalovirus exposure and HLA in healthy donors. Worth noting for this clone: The antigen remains unidentified.

Regarding the study as a whole: Several top significant clusters appeared, in a later analysis, to be linked to common viral pathogens.

Among the donors, all were healthy bone marrow donors. The PCR contained 60 Vbeta and 13 Jbeta primers. Profiled with immunoSEQ multiplex PCR; TCRdb holds only in-frame clones, not every one. The table shows around 250,000 clones, with around 81% occurring only once. Trimming cost V 4 bases and J 4 bases; bases outside gene matches: 15. From germline, CDR1 is SEHNR and CDR2 FQNEAQ (reference sequence). The CDR3 covers 17 residues. The chain links TRBV7-9 to TRBJ2-5; TRBD1 aligns across 7 bases. Sequenced input: PBMCs. The clonotype was recovered from a woman aged 55-75 years in good health and CMV-seropositive. The CDR3, as DNA: TGTGCCAGCAGCTCCACGCACAGGGGAAAAGAGGGAGAGACCCAGTACTTC. Amino acids: CASSSTHRGKEGETQYF. Full variable domain (rest looked up from reference TRBV7-9 and TRBJ2-5): DTGVSQNPRHKITKRGQNVTFRCDPISEHNRLYWYRQTLGQGPEFLTYFQNEAQLEKSRLLSDRFSAERPKGSFSTLEIQRTEQGDSAMYLCASSSTHRGKEGETQYFGPGTRLLVL.